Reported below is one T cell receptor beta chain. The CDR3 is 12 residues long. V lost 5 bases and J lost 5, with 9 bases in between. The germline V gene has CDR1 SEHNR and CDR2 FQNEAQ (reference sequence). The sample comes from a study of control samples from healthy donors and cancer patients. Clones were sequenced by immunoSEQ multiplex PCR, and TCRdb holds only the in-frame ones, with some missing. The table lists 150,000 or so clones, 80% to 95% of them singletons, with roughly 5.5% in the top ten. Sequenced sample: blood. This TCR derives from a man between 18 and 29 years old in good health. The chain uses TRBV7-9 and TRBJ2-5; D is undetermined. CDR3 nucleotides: TGTGCCAGCAGCATGCTAGGGGAGACCCAGTACTTC. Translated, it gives CASSMLGETQYF.